This entry lists 18 T cell receptor beta chains sequenced from one sample in a study of blood T cells in healthy people across ages (dated by TCRdb to 2013 to 2016). Receptor libraries were prepared by 5' RACE. Sequencing was carried out with an Illumina HiSeq 2500. A second 7 to 11 cycle PCR used a sample-barcoded 5' primer and a J-beta primer mix. In-frame beta chains were kept once TCRdb had trimmed the public reads at Q25 with fastp and called clones with MiXCR. Here each entry gathers all rows of one CDR3 protein and keeps the most common genes and DNA. The sample table lists about 810,000 distinct CDR3 sequences, 35% to 40% of them with a count of one. The ten largest account for 13% of the sample. Sample: blood. Receptor source: a man aged 18 to 29 in good health.

The chain combines TRBV5-1 with TRBJ1-1; 9 nucleotides match TRBD1. The V gene's germline CDR1 is SGHRS and CDR2 YFSETQ. J gave up 7 bases and V 0 bases, and 7 bases lay outside the gene matches. The CDR3 covers 15 residues. The CDR3 nucleotides are TGCGCCAGCAGCTTGGAAGGACAGGGGTCGGGTGAAGCTTTCTTT. Translating it yields CASSLEGQGSGEAFF.

To note about this clonotype: Relative to the germline gene, one junction end is altered; a read error may explain this. The rearrangement joins TRBV15 to TRBJ2-1; 9 bases fit TRBD1. The CDR3 has 16 amino acids. Looked up from germline, CDR1 is LNHNV and CDR2 is YYDKDF (reference sequence). CDR3 protein: CATGSPQQGANNEQFF. The CDR3 DNA reads as TGTGCCACCGGCAGTCCCCAACAGGGGGCAAACAATGAGCAGTTCTTC.

This clonotype was detected only a few times. The chain uses TRBV3-1 and TRBJ2-3, with D maybe TRBD2 (6 bases). Trimming left V 0 bases short and J 2 bases short, with 15 bases between. Germline assignment: CDR1 LGHDT and CDR2 YNNKEL (reference sequence). The CDR3 is made up of 17 amino acids. This CDR3 reads CASSQEGAGLPTDTQYF. For the CDR3, the DNA is TGTGCCAGCAGCCAAGAGGGAGCGGGCCTCCCCACAGATACGCAGTATTTT.

This clonotype was recorded many times. The rearrangement links TRBV20-1 to TRBJ2-1; TRBD2 matches at 13 bases. In germline, CDR1 is DFQATT, CDR2 SNEGSKA (reference sequence). The CDR3 length is 16 residues. V lost 6 bases and J lost 5; bases outside the gene matches: 10. The CDR3 DNA follows: TGCAGTGCCCCCATAAGGGGACTAGCGGGGAACAATGAGCAGTTCTTC. Residues: CSAPIRGLAGNNEQFF.

Note on this clonotype: This may stem from a read error, because a much larger clone lies one nucleotide away. The chain links TRBV20-1 to TRBJ2-5; a weak D match, TRBD1 (5 bases). The CDR3 extends over 12 amino acids. V was shortened by 3 bases and J by 2 bases, with 7 bases between the two germline ends. The germline CDR1 and CDR2 sequences are DFQATT and SNEGSKA (reference sequence). The DNA of the CDR3 is TGCAGTGCTAGCAAGGGGCAAGAGACCCAGTACTTC. Its protein is CSASKGQETQYF.

The V gene is TRBV29-1, the J gene TRBJ2-1; tentatively, D is TRBD1 (5 bases). The V and J ends lost 2 bases and 9 bases respectively, with 11 bases between them. CDR1 and CDR2 (germline): SQVTM, ANQGSEA. The CDR3 spans 12 residues. CDR3 sequence: CSVERTDSEQFF. The CDR3 DNA follows: TGCAGCGTTGAACGTACCGACAGTGAGCAGTTCTTC.

V is TRBV7-2 and J is TRBJ2-1; D gene unclear. CDR3 length equals 11 residues. Germline lookup yields CDR1 SGHTA and CDR2 FQGNSA. V was clipped by 7 bases and J by 5 bases, with 6 bases between them. In DNA form, the CDR3 reads TGTGCCAGCACGGCGGACAATGAGCAGTTCTTC. This sequence encodes CASTADNEQFF. Full variable domain (remainder filled in from reference TRBV7-2 and TRBJ2-1): GAGVSQSPSNKVTEKGKDVELRCDPISGHTALYWYRQSLGQGLEFLIYFQGNSAPDKSGLPSDRFSAERTGGSVSTLTIQRTQQEDSAVYLCASTADNEQFFGPGTRLTVL.

The chain combines TRBV20-1 with TRBJ2-1, with TRBD2 as a possible D gene (6 bases). The CDR3 is 11 residues long. Germline V gene lookup returns CDR1 DFQATT and CDR2 SNEGSKA (reference sequence). Trimming stripped 7 bases from V and 8 bases from J, with 12 bases between. CDR3 protein: CSVPWEDEQFF. CDR3 coding DNA: TGCAGTGTTCCCTGGGAGGATGAGCAGTTCTTC.

Ten or more counts support this clonotype. The genes are TRBV20-1 and TRBJ2-7; D gene uncertain. V lost 6 bases and J lost 5, with 20 bases in between. The V gene's germline CDR1 is DFQATT and CDR2 SNEGSKA (reference sequence). This CDR3 has 14 residues. This CDR3 reads CSAEKFFDVHEQYF. DNA of the CDR3: TGCAGTGCGGAAAAGTTTTTCGACGTCCACGAGCAGTACTTC.

The chain has TRBV29-1 and TRBJ2-5; D possibly corresponds to TRBD2 (6 bases). Germline V gene lookup returns CDR1 SQVTM and CDR2 ANQGSEA. With 3 bases removed from V and 11 bases from J, the gap between germline ends came to 25 bases. The CDR3 length is 15 residues. CDR3 protein: CSVEGQGGAYNEQYF. CDR3 coding DNA: TGCAGCGTTGAGGGCCAGGGAGGCGCCTACAATGAGCAGTACTTC.

The sample holds a few counts of this clonotype. The gene calls are TRBV7-9 and TRBJ2-7; D possibly matches TRBD1 or TRBD2 (5 bases each). In germline, CDR1 is SEHNR, CDR2 FQNEAQ (reference sequence). The length of the CDR3 is 14 residues. V shed 3 bases and J shed 6 bases, with 15 bases lying between them. CDR3 in amino acids: CASSLGPPELEQYF. The CDR3 DNA reads TGTGCCAGCAGCTTGGGACCCCCAGAGCTCGAGCAGTACTTC.

This clonotype was observed a handful of times. J is TRBJ2-5 and V is TRBV7-9; unclear D gene. Trimming stripped 1 base from V and 9 bases from J, with 12 bases between. CDR3 size: 13 residues. Germline V CDR1 and CDR2: SEHNR, FQNEAQ (reference sequence). The CDR3 reads CASSLETGKAQYF. The CDR3 DNA sequence: TGTGCCAGCAGCTTAGAGACTGGGAAGGCCCAGTACTTC.

This clonotype came up a few times. The gene calls are TRBV20-1 and TRBJ1-2; 9 bases map to TRBD1. The CDR3 is made up of 15 amino acids. V gave up 4 bases and J gave up 5 bases; unmatched junction bases: 11. CDR1 is DFQATT, CDR2 SNEGSKA, per germline (reference sequence). The CDR3 nucleotides read TGCAGTGCTACCCCTACCGGGACAGGGTTGTATGGCTACACCTTC. Protein sequence: CSATPTGTGLYGYTF.

The rearrangement joins TRBV14 to TRBJ1-6, with 7 bases aligning to TRBD1. Per germline, CDR1 SGHDN and CDR2 FVKESK. The CDR3 is made up of 14 amino acids. The trim removed 4 bases at V and 7 bases at J, leaving 4 bases unmatched. The CDR3 nucleotides read TGTGCCAGCAGCCGTGGGACAGTGAATTCACCCCTCCACTTT. It encodes CASSRGTVNSPLHF.

Only a few counts were recorded for this clonotype. The chain uses TRBV4-3 and TRBJ2-2, with TRBD1 identical over 9 bases. The CDR3 covers 17 residues. V shed 8 bases and J 1 base; nucleotides not matched to a gene: 11. Germline loops: CDR1 LGHNA, CDR2 YSLEER. CDR3 nucleotides: TGCGCCAGCCGTGCTCTTACAGGGGGCTTGAACACCGGGGAGCTGTTTTTT. Translated: CASRALTGGLNTGELFF.

This chain uses TRBV2 with TRBJ2-7, with D possibly being TRBD1 (5 bases). Germline-derived CDR1 and CDR2 are SNHLY and FYNNEI. This CDR3 is built from 13 residues. V was pared by 6 bases and J by 3 bases, with 12 bases between. The CDR3 protein is CASSPKDSYEQYF. CDR3 in DNA: TGTGCCAGCAGCCCGAAAGACAGCTACGAGCAGTACTTC.

This clonotype was counted only a few times. The chain recombines TRBV4-2 with TRBJ1-5; tentatively, D is TRBD1 (6 bases). Germline V CDR1 and CDR2: LGHNA, YNFKEQ. V was trimmed by 0 bases and J by 1 base, leaving 10 bases between them. This CDR3 contains 16 residues. This chain's CDR3 is CASSQEWTASNQPQHF. The CDR3 DNA follows: TGTGCCAGCAGCCAAGAGTGGACAGCCAGCAATCAGCCCCAGCATTTT.

In regard to this clonotype: This may be a read error, as it is one base from a much larger clone. The V call is TRBV12-3 or TRBV12-4, the J call TRBJ2-2; 7 bases align to TRBD1. The trim removed 7 bases at V and 2 bases at J, leaving 4 bases unmatched. This CDR3 comprises 14 residues. CDR3 DNA: TGTGCCAGCAACCGGGACAGCAACACCGGGGAGCTGTTTTTT. Translation: CASNRDSNTGELFF.